The following is a T cell receptor (beta chain) sequence with its context. This clone's antigen is unknown. No clone much larger than this one lies a single base away; base qualities are absent. The immunoSEQ Assay, a bias-controlled multiplex PCR, was used to amplify TCRbeta CDR3 regions from genomic DNA. The authors' analysis ran thus. Nucleated cell counts per sample were estimated from amplification of reference gene primers within the assay. To quantify the absolute abundance of each unique TCRbeta CDR3 rearrangement, sequence reads were collapsed and filtered. For each sample, productive Simpson clonality was calculated by taking the square root of Simpson's diversity index across productive rearrangements. What TCRdb holds here is the immuneACCESS table cut down to in-frame rearrangements. Part of the clones is not present; checked against another copy, under half of the missing clones reflect an unresolved V gene, and the others are unexplained. The V and J calls and clone size come from that table; D and trimming were worked out from the DNA. The sample profile shows some 400,000 clones; around 87% of them were found once. Roughly 3.1% of the sample is taken by the ten largest.

The data belong to a study of blood T cell repertoires in COVID-19 (dated by TCRdb to 2020 to 2022). About the study as a whole: The collaborator samples originated in the United States, Italy and Spain and spanned the acute and convalescent phases of COVID-19. A freely available public database, intended as a resource for researchers studying the immune response to SARS-CoV-2, is where the repertoires were released. The sample metadata nearly always contained a de-identified subject ID, COVID-19 status, age in years and sex. Where available, HLA class I and class II types were obtained from metadata supplied by the sample provider rather than from assay-based typing. Deeply sampled blood TCRbeta repertoires from subjects exposed to, actively infected with, or recovered from COVID-19 were included in the dataset. The prospective study material was composed of cDNA or gDNA derived from T cells, B-cell-depleted T cells, or PBMCs. The samples were drawn from two sources: the first 160 participants of the ongoing ImmuneRACE study, and 1,200 or so subjects contributed by 6 global collaborators. The study at large found these results: The amount of clinical and demographic metadata varied by source and participant and was provided uncurated.

The trim is 3 bases for V and 2 bases for J, with a gap of 13 bases between the germline ends. According to the germline V gene, CDR1 reads SGHTA and CDR2 reads FQGTGA. The CDR3 starts with the cysteine, ends with the phenylalanine, and has 16 residues. The entry retains the CDR3 DNA only, 48 bases that are in frame from base 1. Whole blood was collected in K2EDTA tubes by collaborating institutions according to the institutions' own protocols. For TCRbeta analysis, collaborators shipped samples as frozen whole blood, isolated PBMCs, or DNA extracted from either of those sample types. The sequence derives from a human donor in a cohort sampled during active COVID-19. The sequencing input was peripheral blood. The receptor chain draws on TRBV7-3 and TRBJ2-2; the D gene is perhaps TRBD1, on 6 matching bases. The CDR3 sequence is CASSFTGTSNTGELFF. The DNA sequence is given as TGTGCCAGCAGCTTCACCGGGACATCCAACACCGGGGAGCTGTTTTTT.